Below, 17 T cell receptor beta chains from the same sample are listed, as sequenced in a study of cytomegalovirus exposure and HLA in healthy donors. Both 60 Vbeta primers and 13 Jbeta primers went into the PCR. Libraries were prepared by immunoSEQ multiplex PCR; TCRdb keeps only in-frame clonotypes and omits some of them. This specimen shows under 250,000 clones; the ten leading clones hold around 1.1%. Sequencing was carried out using PBMCs. These receptor sequences come from a girl aged 2-10 years in good health and CMV-seropositive.

This chain connects TRBV29-1 to TRBJ1-2; 12 bases are shared with TRBD1. Trimming at V came to 1 base and at J to 4 bases, leaving 4 bases not matched to a gene. Per the germline V gene, CDR1 is SQVTM and CDR2 is ANQGSEA. This CDR3 spans 15 amino acids. The CDR3 spells CSVEGGQGAIYGYTF. Here the CDR3 DNA reads TGCAGCGTTGAAGGGGGACAGGGGGCTATCTATGGCTACACCTTC.

The CDR3 DNA follows: TGTGCCAGCAGCTTAATCGGGAGTACAGATACGCAGTATTTT. Its protein product is CASSLIGSTDTQYF. The J gene is TRBJ2-3, the V gene TRBV11-2; maybe TRBD2 (6 bases). The CDR3 is 14 residues long. Trimming stripped 2 bases from V and 3 bases from J, with 9 bases between. CDR1 and CDR2 (germline): SGHAT, FQNNGV. Full variable domain (rest looked up from reference TRBV11-2 and TRBJ2-3): EAGVAQSPRYKIIEKRQSVAFWCNPISGHATLYWYQQILGQGPKLLIQFQNNGVVDDSQLPKDRFSAERLKGVDSTLKIQPAKLEDSAVYLCASSLIGSTDTQYFGPGTRLTVL.

The V call is TRBV6-1, the J call TRBJ2-7; unclear D gene. The V and J ends lost 3 bases and 2 bases respectively, with 2 bases between them. Per the germline V gene, CDR1 is MNHNS and CDR2 is SASEGT. This CDR3 has 11 amino acids. CDR3 sequence (DNA): TGTGCCAGCAGTGACGCCTACGAGCAGTACTTC. Translating gives CASSDAYEQYF.

The chain recombines TRBV4-2 with TRBJ2-7, with a weak D call TRBD2 (6 bases). CDR3 length equals 13 residues. V was cut by 1 base and J by 4 bases, with 8 bases left in between. Per the germline V gene, CDR1 is LGHNA and CDR2 is YNFKEQ. CDR3 residues: CASSQGGVYEQYF. The CDR3 nucleotides are TGTGCCAGCAGCCAAGGCGGGGTATACGAGCAGTACTTC.

The chain uses TRBV30 and TRBJ1-2; D is unresolved. V was cut by 1 base and J by 8 bases, with 20 bases left in between. The CDR3 extends over 15 amino acids. Germline V gene sequence: CDR1 GTSNPN, CDR2 SVGIG (reference sequence). CDR3 residues: CAWSEKGGKGRGYTF. For the CDR3, the DNA is TGTGCCTGGAGTGAGAAGGGAGGTAAGGGCCGAGGCTACACCTTC.

V and J are TRBV5-6 and TRBJ2-7; 7 bases line up with TRBD2. The CDR3 runs to 14 residues. After removal of 4 bases from V and 0 bases from J, the junction contained 4 bases not matched to a gene. CDR1 and CDR2 (germline): SGHDT, YYEEEE. The CDR3, as DNA: TGTGCCAGCAGCCACCTAGCGGTCTCCTACGAGCAGTACTTC. This sequence encodes CASSHLAVSYEQYF.

This chain links TRBV13 with TRBJ2-1; D may be TRBD1 (6 bases). The CDR3 contains 14 residues. Germline loops: CDR1 PRHDT, CDR2 FYEKMQ (reference sequence). The V and J ends lost 5 bases and 4 bases respectively, with 12 bases between them. The CDR3 is CASSPRTVYNEQFF. CDR3 nucleotides: TGTGCCAGCAGCCCACGGACAGTTTACAATGAGCAGTTCTTC.

This sequence joins TRBV7-6 and TRBJ2-7, with 11 positions matching TRBD2. After removal of 5 bases from V and 2 bases from J, the junction contained 11 bases not matched to a gene. The CDR3 totals 17 residues. Germline V gene lookup returns CDR1 SGHVS and CDR2 FNYEAQ. As DNA, the CDR3 is TGTGCCAGCAGCCGACAGTGGGCTAGCGGGAGGACCTACGAGCAGTACTTC. Its protein is CASSRQWASGRTYEQYF.

V usage is TRBV4-1 and J usage is TRBJ1-4; 7 bases align to TRBD1. The CDR3 is 19 residues long. V shed 1 base, J shed 0 bases, and the junction held 11 bases outside the gene matches. The germline gives CDR1 MGHRA, CDR2 YSYEKL. The CDR3 nucleotides are TGCGCCAGCAGCCAAGGAAGTGGGACAGCCCAAGCAACTAATGAAAAACTGTTTTTT. Translated: CASSQGSGTAQATNEKLFF.

The genes are TRBV5-1 and TRBJ2-7; TRBD2 matches 9 bases. Trimming at V came to 1 base and at J to 2 bases, leaving 4 bases not matched to a gene. The CDR3 length is 15 residues. Germline loops: CDR1 SGHRS, CDR2 YFSETQ. The DNA of the CDR3 is TGCGCCAGCAGCTTGCTAGCGGGGACAACCTACGAGCAGTACTTC. Translating gives CASSLLAGTTYEQYF.

This chain uses TRBV13 with TRBJ2-3; D not certain. Germline V gene lookup returns CDR1 PRHDT and CDR2 FYEKMQ (reference sequence). CDR3 size: 15 residues. V shed 3 bases and J shed 4 bases, with 14 bases lying between them. The CDR3 DNA reads TGTGCCAGCAGCTTGGCCAGTTTCCGGGCAGATACGCAGTATTTT. This encodes CASSLASFRADTQYF.

V gene TRBV15 combines with J gene TRBJ1-5, with TRBD1 as a possible D gene (6 bases). The CDR3 runs 17 residues. Germline loops: CDR1 LNHNV, CDR2 YYDKDF (reference sequence). The V and J ends lost 3 bases and 4 bases respectively, with 19 bases between them. CDR3 nucleotides: TGTGCCACCAGCAGGTTGCGATCCGGGCAGGGGAATCAGCCCCAGCATTTT. Residues: CATSRLRSGQGNQPQHF.

The rearrangement links TRBV6-5 to TRBJ2-6; D uncertain. This CDR3 is 16 amino acids long. Per germline, CDR1 MNHEY and CDR2 SVGAGI. The V end lost 2 bases, the J end lost 0 bases, and 8 bases lay between the germline ends. The CDR3 coding sequence is TGTGCCAGCAGTTACGGCCTGAACTCTGGGGCCAACGTCCTGACTTTC. It encodes CASSYGLNSGANVLTF.

The V gene is TRBV7-2, the J gene TRBJ1-3, with 8 bases that match TRBD1. Trimming took 4 bases from V and 6 from J; bases not matched to a gene: 5. The CDR3 runs 14 residues. CDR1 SGHTA and CDR2 FQGNSA come from the germline V gene. The CDR3 reads CASSSGQGKNTIYF. The CDR3 DNA sequence: TGTGCCAGCAGCTCCGGACAGGGAAAAAACACCATATATTTT.

J is TRBJ1-3 and V is TRBV2; no definite D call. Germline CDR1 and CDR2: SNHLY and FYNNEI. Trimming shortened V by 8 bases and J by 2 bases, and 10 bases separated the two germline ends. The CDR3 sequence is 13 residues long. Here the CDR3 DNA reads TGTGCCAGCCAGATGGGAGCTGGAAACACCATATATTTT. Translation gives CASQMGAGNTIYF.

The rearrangement links TRBV13 to TRBJ2-1, with a tentative D call TRBD1 (5 bases). The CDR3 consists of 12 residues. The ends were cut back, 5 bases at V and 10 bases at J, with 12 bases in the middle. Per the germline V gene, CDR1 is PRHDT and CDR2 is FYEKMQ (reference sequence). CDR3 sequence reads: CASSTLGAEQFF. Written as DNA, the CDR3 is TGTGCCAGCAGCACTCTTGGGGCCGAGCAGTTCTTC.

This CDR3 reads CASAPGVDLETQYF. CDR3 DNA: TGTGCCAGCGCCCCAGGGGTAGACTTGGAGACCCAGTACTTC. The V gene is TRBV27, the J gene TRBJ2-5; D might be TRBD1 (6 bases). Trimming cost V 8 bases and J 5 bases, with 18 bases left between them. The CDR3 is made up of 14 amino acids. Germline loops: CDR1 MNHEY, CDR2 SMNVEV (reference sequence).